Following are 26 T cell receptor beta chains from one sample sequenced in a study of vaccination and CD4 T cells after COVID-19. TCRdb reprocessed the PCR reads via MiXCR and lists one record per CDR3 protein. The sample has some 26,000 distinct CDR3 sequences; under 65% are singletons. Time point in this sample: late sampling 161 to 241 days after vaccination in a few convalescent patients. Source: CD4+ T cells from blood, taken about 7 months after SARS-CoV-2 vaccination. The source of these receptors is a human donor who had recovered from COVID-19.

This clonotype appeared a few times. The chain links TRBV7-2 to TRBJ2-7, with a possible D match to TRBD2 (5 bases). Germline V gives CDR1 SGHTA, CDR2 FQGNSA. This CDR3 comprises 15 residues. The V end was cut by 1 base, the J end by 0 bases, with 10 bases between. CDR3 bases: TGTGCCAGCAGCTTAGTAGCGTTAAGCTCCTACGAGCAGTACTTC. Its translation: CASSLVALSSYEQYF. The whole variable domain, remainder taken from reference TRBV7-2 and TRBJ2-7, is GAGVSQSPSNKVTEKGKDVELRCDPISGHTALYWYRQSLGQGLEFLIYFQGNSAPDKSGLPSDRFSAERTGGSVSTLTIQRTQQEDSAVYLCASSLVALSSYEQYFGPGTRLTVT.

This chain uses TRBV19 with TRBJ2-4; D not resolved. The V and J ends lost 5 bases and 0 bases respectively, with 11 bases between them. Looked up from germline, CDR1 is LNHDA and CDR2 is SQIVND (reference sequence). The CDR3 runs 15 residues. The DNA of the CDR3 is TGTGCCAGTAGTGTGACTGCTCTAGCCAAAAACATTCAGTACTTC. Translated: CASSVTALAKNIQYF.

As DNA, the CDR3 is TGTGCCAGCAGCTTTGGGGCTGTATCGGCCAGCCAATCCTACAATGAGCAGTTCTTC. It encodes CASSFGAVSASQSYNEQFF. J is TRBJ2-1 and V is TRBV7-9, with D possibly matching TRBD1 (5 bases). The CDR3 length is 19 residues. Germline CDR1 SEHNR, CDR2 FQNEAQ (reference sequence). Trimming removed 3 bases from V and 1 base from J, with 22 bases in between.

This clonotype was seen only a few times. The rearrangement links TRBV6-1 to TRBJ2-5; the D gene could be TRBD1 or TRBD2 (5 bases each). V dropped 6 bases and J dropped 5 bases, with 13 bases sitting between them. This CDR3 has 13 amino acids. The germline V gene has CDR1 MNHNS and CDR2 SASEGT. CDR3 loop: CASRRGTVETQYF. Written as DNA, the CDR3 is TGTGCCAGCAGGAGGGGAACAGTGGAGACCCAGTACTTC.

The rearrangement joins TRBV19 to TRBJ1-1; D unresolved. The CDR3 contains 14 residues. Trimming shortened V by 8 bases and J by 2 bases, and 15 bases separated the two germline ends. Germline V CDR1 and CDR2: LNHDA, SQIVND (reference sequence). As DNA, the CDR3 is TGTGCCAGTGTCGGTTTGAGTGGAAACACTGAAGCTTTCTTT. Translating gives CASVGLSGNTEAFF.

The chain combines TRBV28 with TRBJ1-2, with D uncertain. The CDR3 runs 14 residues. V lost 7 bases, J lost 1 base, and 13 bases lay in between. CDR1 is MDHEN, CDR2 SYDVKM, per germline. The CDR3 loop is CASIAGRVNYGYTF. CDR3 nucleotide sequence: TGTGCCAGCATCGCCGGACGGGTTAACTATGGCTACACCTTC.

The chain has TRBV6-1 and TRBJ1-5; 10 nucleotides align to TRBD1. V lost 6 bases to trimming and J lost 4 bases; unmatched junction nucleotides: 3. Per the germline V gene, CDR1 is MNHNS and CDR2 is SASEGT. The CDR3 has 14 amino acids. CDR3 DNA sequence: TGTGCCAGCAGGGGGACAGGGGCAAATCAGCCCCAGCATTTT. Its protein is CASRGTGANQPQHF.

This clonotype was seen more than once but under ten times. The V gene is TRBV10-3, the J gene TRBJ2-5; D might be TRBD1 (6 bases). V was pared by 3 bases and J by 5 bases, with 13 bases between. The CDR3 spans 14 residues. Germline values: CDR1 ENHRY, CDR2 SYGVKD. The CDR3 sequence: CAISDRTVGETQYF. The CDR3 nucleotides read TGTGCCATCAGTGACCGGACAGTCGGGGAGACCCAGTACTTC.

The chain links TRBV29-1 to TRBJ2-5; 7 nucleotides align to TRBD1. Germline V gene lookup returns CDR1 SQVTM and CDR2 ANQGSEA. This CDR3 spans 12 amino acids. Trimming removed 8 bases from V and 4 bases from J; junction bases left unmatched: 7. The CDR3 coding sequence is TGCAGCACTAGACAGGGAGCAGAGACCCAGTACTTC. Amino acid sequence: CSTRQGAETQYF. Looking up the rest from reference TRBV29-1 and TRBJ2-5 gives the full variable domain: SAVISQKPSRDICQRGTSLTIQCQVDSQVTMMFWYRQQPGQSLTLIATANQGSEATYESGFVIDKFPISRPNLTFSTLTVSNMSPEDSSIYLCSTRQGAETQYFGPGTRLLVL.

The chain combines TRBV19 with TRBJ2-7; the match to TRBD1 covers 9 bases. Per germline, CDR1 LNHDA and CDR2 SQIVND (reference sequence). CDR3 length equals 11 residues. With V trimmed by 8 bases and J by 6 bases, 2 bases remained unmatched. The CDR3 protein is CASGTGSEQYF. The CDR3 nucleotides read TGTGCCAGTGGGACAGGGAGCGAGCAGTACTTC.

The J gene is TRBJ1-5, the V gene TRBV19; possible D gene TRBD1, 5 bases. CDR3 length equals 15 residues. Trimming took off 4 bases at V and 3 bases at J, with 13 bases between the two ends. CDR1 LNHDA and CDR2 SQIVND come from the germline V gene (reference sequence). The CDR3 is CASSRRDGYNQPQHF. In DNA form, the CDR3 reads TGTGCCAGTAGTAGGAGGGACGGGTACAATCAGCCCCAGCATTTT.

CDR3 region: CASSPPMWGTQGEQYF. The CDR3 DNA sequence: TGTGCCAGCTCACCACCGATGTGGGGTACTCAAGGCGAGCAGTACTTC. The chain joins TRBV18 to TRBJ2-7, with D uncertain. V gave up 0 bases and J gave up 6 bases, with 18 bases separating them. The CDR3 covers 16 residues. Germline CDR1 and CDR2: KGHSH and LQKENI. The entire variable domain, with the rest obtained from reference TRBV18 and TRBJ2-7, is as follows: NAGVMQNPRHLVRRRGQEARLRCSPMKGHSHVYWYRQLPEEGLKFMVYLQKENIIDESGMPKERFSAEFPKEGPSILRIQQVVRGDSAAYFCASSPPMWGTQGEQYFGPGTRLTVT.

The chain is built from TRBV28 and TRBJ1-5; maybe TRBD1 (6 bases). This CDR3 has 14 amino acids. From germline, CDR1 is MDHEN and CDR2 SYDVKM. Trimming took off 4 bases at V and 5 bases at J, with 12 bases between the two ends. The CDR3 region is CASSWGQGHQPQHF. CDR3 nucleotides: TGTGCCAGCAGTTGGGGGCAGGGGCATCAGCCCCAGCATTTT.

A few counts support this clonotype. CDR3 residues: CAYTDTQYF. The CDR3 DNA is TGTGCTTACACAGATACGCAGTATTTT. The chain joins TRBV6-4 to TRBJ2-3; D gene unclear. In germline, CDR1 is MRHNA, CDR2 SNTAGT. The CDR3 runs to 9 residues.

The chain uses TRBV7-2 and TRBJ2-2; 10 bases agree with TRBD2. The CDR3 runs to 15 residues. The V gene end was trimmed by 1 base and the J gene end by 4 bases; junction bases not matched to a gene: 0. Germline V gives CDR1 SGHTA, CDR2 FQGNSA. The CDR3 bases are TGTGCCAGCAGCTTAGGACTAGCGGGCACCGGGGAGCTGTTTTTT. It translates to CASSLGLAGTGELFF.

The chain has TRBV19 and TRBJ2-7, with D possibly called TRBD1 or TRBD2 (7 bases each). Germline loops: CDR1 LNHDA, CDR2 SQIVND (reference sequence). The length of the CDR3 is 15 residues. V was cut by 6 bases and J by 3 bases, with 18 bases left in between. CDR3: CASSLGTAGLYEQYF. CDR3 coding DNA: TGTGCCAGTAGCCTCGGGACAGCGGGACTCTACGAGCAGTACTTC. Drawing the rest from reference TRBV19 and TRBJ2-7, the complete variable domain is DGGITQSPKYLFRKEGQNVTLSCEQNLNHDAMYWYRQDPGQGLRLIYYSQIVNDFQKGDIAEGYSVSREKKESFPLTVTSAQKNPTAFYLCASSLGTAGLYEQYFGPGTRLTVT.

The gene calls are TRBV2 and TRBJ2-3, with TRBD1 matching over 8 bases. Germline CDR1 SNHLY, CDR2 FYNNEI. The CDR3 loop spans 16 amino acids. Losses at the gene ends were 2 bases for V and 3 bases for J; bases not matched to a gene: 7. The DNA for the CDR3 is TGTGCCAGCAGTGAAATTGGACAGGGTTGGACAGATACGCAGTATTTT. Protein sequence: CASSEIGQGWTDTQYF.

The genes are TRBV9 and TRBJ2-7; no reliable D call. The CDR3 spans 12 residues. Germline CDR1 SGDLS, CDR2 YYNGEE. Trimming cost V 3 bases and J 0 bases, with 4 bases left between them. Here the CDR3 DNA reads TGTGCCAGCAGCGGAAGCTCCTACGAGCAGTACTTC. Translated: CASSGSSYEQYF.

The table lists this clonotype with a few counts. Sequence at one end of the junction differs from germline and may be a read error. The rearrangement uses TRBV7-7 and TRBJ2-3; 7 bases match TRBD1. Germline V gene sequence: CDR1 SSHAT, CDR2 FNYEAQ (reference sequence). The CDR3 is 14 residues long. This CDR3 is CASSLQGSTDTQYF. The CDR3 nucleotides are TGTGCTAGCAGCTTACAGGGGTCCACAGATACGCAGTATTTT.

The V and J genes are TRBV6-1 and TRBJ2-7; 10 positions agree with TRBD1. V shed 4 bases and J 4 bases; nucleotides not matched to a gene: 7. The CDR3 extends over 15 amino acids. Germline CDR1 and CDR2: MNHNS and SASEGT. The DNA for the CDR3 is TGTGCCAGCAGTGTTTTGACAGGGGGCCTTTACGAGCAGTACTTC. The encoded protein is CASSVLTGGLYEQYF.

The chain joins TRBV7-2 to TRBJ2-2; 14 nucleotides align to TRBD2. The CDR3 contains 21 residues. The J segment lost 4 bases and the V segment lost 2 bases, leaving 15 bases of the junction unmatched. CDR1 and CDR2 (germline): SGHTA, FQGNSA. The chain's CDR3 is CASSLTLEGLAGVWGTGELFF. CDR3 sequence (DNA): TGTGCCAGCAGCTTAACCCTAGAGGGACTAGCGGGAGTTTGGGGCACCGGGGAGCTGTTTTTT.

The chain recombines TRBV6-1 with TRBJ2-7; possible D gene TRBD1, 8 bases. Germline V gene data show CDR1 as MNHNS and CDR2 as SASEGT. The germline V and J ends were trimmed by 8 bases and 7 bases, with 18 bases remaining between them. The CDR3 is made up of 13 amino acids. CDR3 coding DNA: TGTGCCAGCTCGAGCGGGACAGGCTGGGAGCAGTACTTC. Translation gives CASSSGTGWEQYF.

This clonotype was detected a few times. J is TRBJ2-5 and V is TRBV20-1; D uncertain. The V end was cut by 4 bases, the J end by 0 bases, with 9 bases between. In germline, CDR1 is DFQATT, CDR2 SNEGSKA (reference sequence). There are 13 residues in the CDR3. Here the CDR3 DNA reads TGCAGTGCTAACGACGACAACCAAGAGACCCAGTACTTC. Its translation: CSANDDNQETQYF.

This clonotype was seen more than once but under ten times. The chain employs TRBV20-1 and TRBJ1-5, with D possibly TRBD1 on 5 matching bases. CDR1 and CDR2 (germline): DFQATT, SNEGSKA (reference sequence). This CDR3 is built from 14 residues. Trimming took off 3 bases at V and 3 bases at J, with 12 bases between the two ends. CDR3 sequence: CSASAQGPNQPQHF. The CDR3 DNA follows: TGCAGTGCTAGTGCTCAGGGCCCCAATCAGCCCCAGCATTTT.

This clonotype appeared a few times. The chain couples TRBV7-6 to TRBJ2-7, with 7 bases fitting TRBD1. CDR1 is SGHVS and CDR2 is FNYEAQ in the germline V gene. This CDR3 comprises 16 residues. The V segment lost 4 bases and the J segment 0 bases; nucleotides outside the gene matches: 9. The CDR3 sequence: CASSSPGGVSSYEQYF. As DNA, the CDR3 is TGTGCCAGCAGCTCTCCAGGGGGTGTGAGCTCCTACGAGCAGTACTTC.

This rearrangement joins TRBV20-1 to TRBJ2-5, with 10 bases that match TRBD2. Trimming removed 0 bases from V and 2 bases from J; junction bases left unmatched: 9. The CDR3 extends over 17 amino acids. Per the germline V gene, CDR1 is DFQATT and CDR2 is SNEGSKA (reference sequence). Written as DNA, the CDR3 is TGCAGTGCTAGAGATATCGCTAGCGGGAGAGGACAAGAGACCCAGTACTTC. Its translation: CSARDIASGRGQETQYF.